This TCR beta chain came from a study of blood T cells in healthy people across ages. Through a sample-barcoded 5' primer and a J-beta primer mix, a second PCR was run for roughly 6 to 11 cycles. MiXCR, run by TCRdb on the 5' RACE reads, gives a single entry per CDR3 protein. This table holds around 800,000 distinct CDR3 sequences, roughly 44% found once. Study-level results: Reliance upon unsorted PBMCs precluded definitive naive versus antigen-experienced comparison. Higher diversity, along with more naive CD4+ cells, distinguished long-lived donors from aged donors. From one million sequenced T cells, diversity estimates were lower bounds.

The sample holds one count of this clonotype. The antigen is unknown. The CDR3 has 14 amino acids. The germline V and J ends were trimmed by 5 bases and 2 bases, with 10 bases remaining between them. The V gene's germline CDR1 is SEHNR and CDR2 FQNEAQ (reference sequence). The V gene is TRBV7-9, the J gene TRBJ2-1; D is tentatively TRBD1 or TRBD2 (5 bases each). Sequenced: blood. This receptor was taken from a man in his fifties or sixties in good health. The CDR3 spells CASSIGGTYNEQFF. CDR3 in DNA: TGTGCCAGCAGCATTGGGGGAACCTACAATGAGCAGTTCTTC.